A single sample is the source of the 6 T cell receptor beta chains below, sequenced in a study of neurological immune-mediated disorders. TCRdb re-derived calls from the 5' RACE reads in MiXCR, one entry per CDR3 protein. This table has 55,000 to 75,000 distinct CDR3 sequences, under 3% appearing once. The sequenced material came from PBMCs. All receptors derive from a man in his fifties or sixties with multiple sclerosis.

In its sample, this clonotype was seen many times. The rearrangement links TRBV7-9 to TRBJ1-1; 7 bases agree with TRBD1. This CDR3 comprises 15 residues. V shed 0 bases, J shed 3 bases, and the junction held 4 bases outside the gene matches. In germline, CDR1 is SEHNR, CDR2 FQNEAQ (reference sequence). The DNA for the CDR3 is TGTGCCAGCAGCTTAGCGGGAGGGGGCGACACTGAAGCTTTCTTT. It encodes CASSLAGGGDTEAFF. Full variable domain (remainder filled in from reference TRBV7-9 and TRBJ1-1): DTGVSQNPRHKITKRGQNVTFRCDPISEHNRLYWYRQTLGQGPEFLTYFQNEAQLEKSRLLSDRFSAERPKGSFSTLEIQRTEQGDSAMYLCASSLAGGGDTEAFFGQGTRLTVV.

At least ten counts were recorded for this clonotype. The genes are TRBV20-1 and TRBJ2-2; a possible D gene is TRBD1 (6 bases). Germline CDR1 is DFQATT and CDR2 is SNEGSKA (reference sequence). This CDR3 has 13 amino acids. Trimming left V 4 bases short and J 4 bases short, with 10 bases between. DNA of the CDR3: TGCAGTGCTAAGGGGGTGTCCACCGGGGAGCTGTTTTTT. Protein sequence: CSAKGVSTGELFF.

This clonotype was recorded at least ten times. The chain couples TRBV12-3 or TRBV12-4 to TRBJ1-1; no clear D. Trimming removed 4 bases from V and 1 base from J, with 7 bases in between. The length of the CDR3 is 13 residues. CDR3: CASSWTENTEAFF. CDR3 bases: TGTGCCAGCAGTTGGACGGAGAACACTGAAGCTTTCTTT.

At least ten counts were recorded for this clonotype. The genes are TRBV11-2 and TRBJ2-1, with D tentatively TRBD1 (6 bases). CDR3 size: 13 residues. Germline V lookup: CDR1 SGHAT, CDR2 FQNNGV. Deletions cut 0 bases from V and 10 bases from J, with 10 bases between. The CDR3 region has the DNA TGTGCCAGCAGCTTAGACAGGGGTGGGGAGCAGTTCTTC. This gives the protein CASSLDRGGEQFF.

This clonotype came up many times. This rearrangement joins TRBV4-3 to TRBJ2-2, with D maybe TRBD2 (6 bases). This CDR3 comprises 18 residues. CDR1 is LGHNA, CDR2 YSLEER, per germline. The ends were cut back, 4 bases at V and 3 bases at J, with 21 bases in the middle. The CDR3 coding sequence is TGCGCCAGCAGCCGAGAACCGCCAAGGGACTCCTACACCGGGGAGCTGTTTTTT. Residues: CASSREPPRDSYTGELFF.

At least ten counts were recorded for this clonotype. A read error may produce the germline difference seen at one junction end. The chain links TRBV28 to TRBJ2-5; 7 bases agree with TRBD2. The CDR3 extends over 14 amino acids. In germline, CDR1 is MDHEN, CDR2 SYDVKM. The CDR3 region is CASSFPSGRESRDF. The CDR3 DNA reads TGTGCCAGCAGTTTCCCGTCGGGGAGGGAGAGTAGGGACTTC.